This T cell receptor (beta chain) appears in the sequencing data of a study of blood T cells in healthy people across ages. About the research overall: In model experiments, template switching was able to capture about one barcoded beta molecule for every two T cells that were present. Study observations and caveats: PBMC samples, being unsorted, prevented any conclusive comparison of naive and antigen-experienced cells.

Notes on this clonotype: Antigen unknown.

Using a J-beta primer mix together with a sample-barcoded 5' primer, a second PCR was run for roughly 6 to 12 cycles. TCRdb ran MiXCR on the 5' RACE reads and lists one entry per CDR3 protein. The data contain around 500,000 distinct CDR3 sequences, around a quarter of them singletons. The CDR3 loop spans 14 amino acids. Deletions cut 5 bases from V and 2 bases from J, with 13 bases between. Germline loops: CDR1 SEHNR, CDR2 FQNEAQ (reference sequence). These data were also reused for a study on T cells of mothers and their children. That work contributes: Every mother supplied over 8 million TCR beta CDR3 reads and every child a few million. The overlap seen between related mothers and children slightly exceeded that of unrelated pairs, though not significantly.

Sequencing input: blood. This TCR was sampled from a boy younger than 10 in good health. The chain couples TRBV7-9 to TRBJ2-7; D could derive from TRBD1 or TRBD2 (5 bases each). The DNA of the CDR3 is TGTGCCAGCAGCGACAGCGGACAAGCCTACGAGCAGTACTTC. Translating gives CASSDSGQAYEQYF.